Reported below is one T cell receptor beta chain. As yet, its antigen is unknown. This CDR3 contains 14 residues. Per germline, CDR1 SGHAT and CDR2 FQNNGV. V was pared by 5 bases and J by 4 bases, with 14 bases between. The assay was immunoSEQ multiplex PCR, and TCRdb's table has in-frame clones only and misses some. The sample has about 130,000 clones, around 84% seen once; the top ten hold approximately 4%. This sample was taken from a study of T cell responses to AZD1222 COVID-19 vaccine. Study-level information: Pooled together were second doses at about 4 or about 12 weeks. The study, taken as a whole, reports: Across the whole spike, CD4 TCRs peaked at regions 160-218 and 743-854. Only after the peak T cell response were repertoires sampled. Donor demographics were predominantly white British with a female majority; clonal diversity may be underestimated.

The V call is TRBV11-2, the J call TRBJ1-1; the D is unclear. Sequenced material: peripheral blood, taken on day 0 of AZD1222 vaccination. The receptor comes from an adult in good health. The CDR3 nucleotides read TGTGCCAGCAGCCTAGGACTCCTGAGCACTGAAGCTTTCTTT. Translating it yields CASSLGLLSTEAFF.